The clone carrying this T cell receptor (beta chain) was seen a few times. The target antigen is unknown. In total, each donor contributed a single heparinised blood draw that averaged roughly 100 mL. The entry originates in a study of beta chain features in type 1 diabetes. The study's findings and limits: Type 1 diabetes patients showed a moderate but significant shortening of TCRB CDR3s in all four CD4+ subsets.

The isolated RNA, all of it, was reverse transcribed, so expressed TCRB transcripts were what got sequenced. Each sample of naive, central memory or regulatory T cells had, on average, about 3.57 million reads. Data came from immunoSEQ multiplex PCR; TCRdb stores just in-frame clones and leaves some out. The table includes about 740,000 clones, over 10% detected once. The CDR3 extends over 15 amino acids. Trimming removed 1 base from V and 7 bases from J; junction bases left unmatched: 5. Germline V CDR1 and CDR2: MGHRA, YSYEKL. This chain connects TRBV4-1 to TRBJ2-1; 9 nucleotides align to TRBD1. The specimen sequenced was naive CD4+ T cells from blood. This receptor was taken from a man between 18 and 35 years old with type 1 diabetes. The CDR3 nucleotides read TGCGCCAGCAGCCAAGCGTACGGACAGGGGAATGAGCAGTTCTTC. This encodes CASSQAYGQGNEQFF.